This record concerns one T cell receptor (beta chain) sequence. The data originate from a study of blood T cell repertoires in COVID-19. Study details: The study drew acute and convalescent COVID-19 samples from the United States, Italy and Spain. T cells, B-cell-depleted T cells, or PBMCs supplied cDNA or gDNA.

Methods used by the authors: For nucleated cells, counts were estimated from reference gene primer amplification. Sequencing was performed with immunoSEQ multiplex PCR; in TCRdb, only in-frame clones are kept and a portion is missing. V, J and clone size are those of that table, while D and trimming were read from the DNA. Here the sample spans some 160,000 clones, around four fifths being singletons. With 6 bases removed from V and 8 bases from J, the gap between germline ends came to 13 bases. This CDR3 is 12 amino acids long. The genes are TRBV12-3 or TRBV12-4 and TRBJ1-2; D may be TRBD1 (5 bases). The source is a man between 70 and 80 years old with active or convalescent COVID-19. Sequencing was carried out using peripheral blood. The CDR3 coding sequence is TGTGCCAGCAGCCAGGGTTTTGGCGGCTACACCTTC. Amino acid sequence: CASSQGFGGYTF.